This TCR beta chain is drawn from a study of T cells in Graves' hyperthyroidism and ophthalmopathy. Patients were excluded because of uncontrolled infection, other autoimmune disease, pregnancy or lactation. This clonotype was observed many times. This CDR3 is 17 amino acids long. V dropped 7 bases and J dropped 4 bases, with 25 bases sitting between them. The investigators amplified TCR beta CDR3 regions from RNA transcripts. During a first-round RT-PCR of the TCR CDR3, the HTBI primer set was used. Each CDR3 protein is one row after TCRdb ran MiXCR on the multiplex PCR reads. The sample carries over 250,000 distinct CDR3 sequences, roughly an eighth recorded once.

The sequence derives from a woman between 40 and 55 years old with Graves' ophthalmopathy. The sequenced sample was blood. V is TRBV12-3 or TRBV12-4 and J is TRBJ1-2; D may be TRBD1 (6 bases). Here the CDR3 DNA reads TGTGCCAGCACCATCATCATGGGAGCAGGGGAGGGCTATGGCTACACCTTC. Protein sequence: CASTIIMGAGEGYGYTF.